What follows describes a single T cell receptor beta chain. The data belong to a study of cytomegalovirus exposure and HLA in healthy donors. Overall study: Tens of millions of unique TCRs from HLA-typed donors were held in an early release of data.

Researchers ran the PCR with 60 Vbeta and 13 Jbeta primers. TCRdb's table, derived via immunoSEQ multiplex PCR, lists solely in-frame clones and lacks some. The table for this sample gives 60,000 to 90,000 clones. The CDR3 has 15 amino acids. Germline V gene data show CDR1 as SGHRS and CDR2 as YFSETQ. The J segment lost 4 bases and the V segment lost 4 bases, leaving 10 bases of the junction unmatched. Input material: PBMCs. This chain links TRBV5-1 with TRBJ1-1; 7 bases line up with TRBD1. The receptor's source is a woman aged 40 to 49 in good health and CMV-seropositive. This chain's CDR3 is CASSRLTGDRTEAFF. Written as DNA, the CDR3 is TGCGCCAGCAGCCGGCTAACAGGGGACCGCACTGAAGCTTTCTTT.